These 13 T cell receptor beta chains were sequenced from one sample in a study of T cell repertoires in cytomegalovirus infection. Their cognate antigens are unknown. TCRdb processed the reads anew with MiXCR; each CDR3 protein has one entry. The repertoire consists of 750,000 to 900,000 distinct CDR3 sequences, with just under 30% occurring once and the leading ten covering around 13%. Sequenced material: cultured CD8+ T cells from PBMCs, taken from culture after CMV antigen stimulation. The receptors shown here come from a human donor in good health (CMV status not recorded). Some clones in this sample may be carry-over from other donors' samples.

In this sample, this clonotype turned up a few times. In DNA form, the CDR3 reads TGTGCCAGCAGCCCAGACAGGGGGCGGTACGGGGAGCTGTTTTTT. Residues: CASSPDRGRYGELFF. The chain recombines TRBV7-2 with TRBJ2-2; 10 bases align to TRBD1. The CDR3 contains 15 residues. Germline V gene lookup returns CDR1 SGHTA and CDR2 FQGNSA. The V segment lost 5 bases and the J segment 7 bases; nucleotides outside the gene matches: 7.

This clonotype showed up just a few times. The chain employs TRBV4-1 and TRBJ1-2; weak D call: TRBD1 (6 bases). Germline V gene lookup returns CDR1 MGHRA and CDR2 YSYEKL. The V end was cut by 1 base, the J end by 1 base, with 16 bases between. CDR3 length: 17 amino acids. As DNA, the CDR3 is TGCGCCAGCAGCCAAGTTGCCGCGGGACAAGTTAACTATGGCTACACCTTC. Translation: CASSQVAAGQVNYGYTF.

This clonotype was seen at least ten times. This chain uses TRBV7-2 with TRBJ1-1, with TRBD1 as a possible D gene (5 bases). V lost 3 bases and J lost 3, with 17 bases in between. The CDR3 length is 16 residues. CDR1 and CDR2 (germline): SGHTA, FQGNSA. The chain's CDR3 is CASSLGVIVEDTEAFF. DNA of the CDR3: TGTGCCAGCAGCTTGGGGGTTATTGTGGAAGACACTGAAGCTTTCTTT.

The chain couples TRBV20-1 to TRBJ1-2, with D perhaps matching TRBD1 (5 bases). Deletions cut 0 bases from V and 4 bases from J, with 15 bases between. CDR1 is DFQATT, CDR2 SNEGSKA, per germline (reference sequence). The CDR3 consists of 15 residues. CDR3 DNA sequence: TGCAGTGCTAGAGATTACCTGGGACTCGCCTATGGCTACACCTTC. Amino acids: CSARDYLGLAYGYTF.

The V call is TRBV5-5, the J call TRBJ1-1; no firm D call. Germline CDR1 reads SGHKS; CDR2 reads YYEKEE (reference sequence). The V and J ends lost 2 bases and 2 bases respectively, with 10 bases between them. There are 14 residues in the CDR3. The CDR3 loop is CASSFEGFNTEAFF. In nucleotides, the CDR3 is TGTGCCAGCAGCTTCGAGGGTTTTAACACTGAAGCTTTCTTT.

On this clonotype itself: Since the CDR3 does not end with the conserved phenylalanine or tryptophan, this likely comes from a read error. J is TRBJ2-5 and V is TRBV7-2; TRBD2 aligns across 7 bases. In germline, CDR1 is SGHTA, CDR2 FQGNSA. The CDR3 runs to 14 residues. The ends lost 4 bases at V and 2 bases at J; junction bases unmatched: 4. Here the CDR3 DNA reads TGTGCCAGCAGCTCAGGCGGGGGACAAGAGACCCAGTACTTA. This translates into CASSSGGGQETQYL.

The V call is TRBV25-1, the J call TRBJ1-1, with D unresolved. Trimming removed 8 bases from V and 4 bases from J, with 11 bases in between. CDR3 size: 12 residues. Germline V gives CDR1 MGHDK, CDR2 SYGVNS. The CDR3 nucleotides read TGTGCCAGCGGAGTATTGAGCACTGAAGCTTTCTTT. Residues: CASGVLSTEAFF. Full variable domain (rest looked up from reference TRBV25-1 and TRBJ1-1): EADIYQTPRYLVIGTGKKITLECSQTMGHDKMYWYQQDPGMELHLIHYSYGVNSTEKGDLSSESTVSRIRTEHFPLTLESARPSHTSQYLCASGVLSTEAFFGQGTRLTVV.

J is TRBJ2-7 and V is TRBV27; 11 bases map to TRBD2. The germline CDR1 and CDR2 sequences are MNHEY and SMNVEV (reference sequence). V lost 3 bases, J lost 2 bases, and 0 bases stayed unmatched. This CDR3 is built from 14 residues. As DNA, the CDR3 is TGTGCCAGCAGTTTGACTAGCGGGGCCTACGAGCAGTACGTC. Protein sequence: CASSLTSGAYEQYV.

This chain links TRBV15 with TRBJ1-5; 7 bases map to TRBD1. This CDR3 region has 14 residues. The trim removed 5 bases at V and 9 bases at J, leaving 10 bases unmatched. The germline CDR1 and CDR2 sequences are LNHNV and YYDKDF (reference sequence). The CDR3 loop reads CATSGDSFTGPQHF. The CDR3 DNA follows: TGTGCCACCAGCGGGGACAGTTTTACGGGGCCCCAGCATTTT. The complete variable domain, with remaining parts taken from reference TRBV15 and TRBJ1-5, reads DAMVIQNPRYQVTQFGKPVTLSCSQTLNHNVMYWYQQKSSQAPKLLFHYYDKDFNNEADTPDNFQSRRPNTSFCFLDIRSPGLGDTAMYLCATSGDSFTGPQHFGDGTRLSIL.

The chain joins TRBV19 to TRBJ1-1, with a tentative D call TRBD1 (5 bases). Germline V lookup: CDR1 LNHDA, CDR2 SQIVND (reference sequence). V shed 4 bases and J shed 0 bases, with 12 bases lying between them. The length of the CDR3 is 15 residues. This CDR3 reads CASSTSGTVNTEAFF. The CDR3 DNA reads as TGTGCCAGTAGTACAAGCGGGACCGTGAACACTGAAGCTTTCTTT.

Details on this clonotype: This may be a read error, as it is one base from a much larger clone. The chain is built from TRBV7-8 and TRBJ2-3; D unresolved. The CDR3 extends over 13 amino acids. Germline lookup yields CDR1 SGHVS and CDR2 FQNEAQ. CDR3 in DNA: TGTGCCAGCACTCCCGGTAGTACAGATACGCAGTCTTTT. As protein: CASTPGSTDTQSF.

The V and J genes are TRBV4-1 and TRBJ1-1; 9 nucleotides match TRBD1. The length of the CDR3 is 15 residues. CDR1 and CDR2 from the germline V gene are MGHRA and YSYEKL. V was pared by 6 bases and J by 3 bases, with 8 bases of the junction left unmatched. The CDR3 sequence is CASRQTGGRDTEAFF. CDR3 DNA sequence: TGCGCCAGCAGACAAACAGGGGGCCGGGACACTGAAGCTTTCTTT.

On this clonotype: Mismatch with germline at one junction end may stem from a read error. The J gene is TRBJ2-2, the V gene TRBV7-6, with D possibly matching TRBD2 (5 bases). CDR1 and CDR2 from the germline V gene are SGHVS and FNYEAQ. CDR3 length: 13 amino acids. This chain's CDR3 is CASSERHTGELFF. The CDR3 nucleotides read TGTGCTAGCAGCGAGCGGCACACCGGGGAGCTGTTTTTT.